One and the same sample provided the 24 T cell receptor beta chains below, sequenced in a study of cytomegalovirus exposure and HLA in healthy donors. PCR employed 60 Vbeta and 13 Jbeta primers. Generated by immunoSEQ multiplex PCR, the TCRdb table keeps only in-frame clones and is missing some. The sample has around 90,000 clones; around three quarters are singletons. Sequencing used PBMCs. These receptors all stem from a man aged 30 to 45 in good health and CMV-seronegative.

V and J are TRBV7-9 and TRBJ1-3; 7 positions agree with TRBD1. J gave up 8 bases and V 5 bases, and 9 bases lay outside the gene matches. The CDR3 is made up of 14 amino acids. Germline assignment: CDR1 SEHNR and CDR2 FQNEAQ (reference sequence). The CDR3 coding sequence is TGTGCCAGCAGCCACCGACAGGGTGGGGACACCATATATTTT. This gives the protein CASSHRQGGDTIYF.

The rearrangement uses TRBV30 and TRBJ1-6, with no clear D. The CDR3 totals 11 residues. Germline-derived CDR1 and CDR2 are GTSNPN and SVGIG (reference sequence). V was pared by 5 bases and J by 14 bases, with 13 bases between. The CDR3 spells CAWDTLGTLHF. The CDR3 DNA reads TGTGCCTGGGACACGCTTGGCACCCTCCACTTT. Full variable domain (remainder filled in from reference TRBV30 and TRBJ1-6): SQTIHQWPATLVQPVGSPLSLECTVEGTSNPNLYWYRQAAGRGLQLLFYSVGIGQISSEVPQNLSASRPQDRQFILSSKKLLLSDSGFYLCAWDTLGTLHFGNGTRLTVT.

CDR3 in DNA: TGCGCCACTTCAACTGAGTACCAAGAGACCCAGTACTTC. Its protein is CATSTEYQETQYF. The chain carries TRBV5-1 and TRBJ2-5; the D is unclear. CDR3 length: 13 residues. Germline loops: CDR1 SGHRS, CDR2 YFSETQ. The V gene lost 9 bases and the J gene lost 0 bases, with 12 bases spanning the gap.

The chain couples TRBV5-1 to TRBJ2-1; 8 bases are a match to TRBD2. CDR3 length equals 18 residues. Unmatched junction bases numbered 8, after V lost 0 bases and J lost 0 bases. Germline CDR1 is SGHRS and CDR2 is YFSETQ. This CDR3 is CASSLARDSGASYNEQFF. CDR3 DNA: TGCGCCAGCAGCTTGGCCAGGGATAGCGGGGCCTCCTACAATGAGCAGTTCTTC.

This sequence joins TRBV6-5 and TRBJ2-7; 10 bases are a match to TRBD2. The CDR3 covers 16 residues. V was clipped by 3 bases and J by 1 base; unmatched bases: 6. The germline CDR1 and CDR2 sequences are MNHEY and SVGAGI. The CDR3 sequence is CASSYSASGSSYEQYF. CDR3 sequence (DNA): TGTGCCAGCAGTTATTCGGCTAGCGGGAGTTCCTACGAGCAGTACTTC.

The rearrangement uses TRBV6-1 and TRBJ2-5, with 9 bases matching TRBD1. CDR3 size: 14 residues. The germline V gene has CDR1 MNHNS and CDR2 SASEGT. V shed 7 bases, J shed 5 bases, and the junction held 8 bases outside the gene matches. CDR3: CASIKQGAGETQYF. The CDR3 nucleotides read TGTGCCAGCATCAAACAGGGGGCAGGTGAGACCCAGTACTTC.

In DNA, the CDR3 is TGTGCCAGCAGCCCGAGACCGGGACAGACTAGACAAGAGACCCAGTACTTC. Translating gives CASSPRPGQTRQETQYF. The J gene is TRBJ2-5, the V gene TRBV7-9; possible D gene TRBD1, 7 bases. V was trimmed by 5 bases and J by 2 bases, leaving 21 bases between them. CDR1 and CDR2 from the germline V gene are SEHNR and FQNEAQ (reference sequence). This CDR3 comprises 17 residues.

In DNA form, the CDR3 reads TGTGCCAGTAAACCTTTGGGGAGGGCTGAAGCTTTCTTT. As protein: CASKPLGRAEAFF. This rearrangement joins TRBV19 to TRBJ1-1; no firm D call. CDR1 is LNHDA, CDR2 SQIVND, per germline (reference sequence). Trimming pared 7 bases from V and 6 bases from J, leaving 15 bases between. The CDR3 covers 13 residues.

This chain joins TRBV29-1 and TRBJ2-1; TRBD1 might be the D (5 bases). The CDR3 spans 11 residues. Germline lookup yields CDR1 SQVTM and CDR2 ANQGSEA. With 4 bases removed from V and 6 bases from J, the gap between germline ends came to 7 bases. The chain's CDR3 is CSVVRGNEQFF. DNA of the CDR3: TGCAGCGTTGTTAGGGGCAATGAGCAGTTCTTC.

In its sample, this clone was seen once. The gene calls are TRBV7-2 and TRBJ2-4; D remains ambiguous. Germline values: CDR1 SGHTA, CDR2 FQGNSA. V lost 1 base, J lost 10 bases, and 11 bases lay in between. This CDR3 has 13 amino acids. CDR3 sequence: CASSLVVETIQYF. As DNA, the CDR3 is TGTGCCAGCAGCTTAGTCGTAGAAACGATTCAGTACTTC. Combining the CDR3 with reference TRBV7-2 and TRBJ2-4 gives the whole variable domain GAGVSQSPSNKVTEKGKDVELRCDPISGHTALYWYRQSLGQGLEFLIYFQGNSAPDKSGLPSDRFSAERTGGSVSTLTIQRTQQEDSAVYLCASSLVVETIQYFGAGTRLSVL.

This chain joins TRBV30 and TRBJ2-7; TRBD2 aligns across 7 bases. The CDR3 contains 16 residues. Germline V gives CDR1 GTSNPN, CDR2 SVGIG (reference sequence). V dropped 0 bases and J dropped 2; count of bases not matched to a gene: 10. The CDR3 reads CAWSVLTSGATYEQYF. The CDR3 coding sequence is TGTGCCTGGAGTGTACTAACGAGCGGGGCCACCTACGAGCAGTACTTC. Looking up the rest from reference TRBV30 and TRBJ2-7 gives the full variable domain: SQTIHQWPATLVQPVGSPLSLECTVEGTSNPNLYWYRQAAGRGLQLLFYSVGIGQISSEVPQNLSASRPQDRQFILSSKKLLLSDSGFYLCAWSVLTSGATYEQYFGPGTRLTVT.

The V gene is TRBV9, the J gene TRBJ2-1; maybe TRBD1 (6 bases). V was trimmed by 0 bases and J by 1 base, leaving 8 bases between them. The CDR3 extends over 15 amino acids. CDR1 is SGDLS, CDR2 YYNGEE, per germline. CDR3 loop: CASSVVQGSYNEQFF. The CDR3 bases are TGTGCCAGCAGCGTAGTACAGGGTTCCTACAATGAGCAGTTCTTC.

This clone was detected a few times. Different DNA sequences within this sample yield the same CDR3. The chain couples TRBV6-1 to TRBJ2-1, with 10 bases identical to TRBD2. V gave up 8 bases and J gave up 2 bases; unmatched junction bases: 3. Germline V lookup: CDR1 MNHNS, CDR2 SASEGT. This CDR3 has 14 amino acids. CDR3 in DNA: TGTGCCAGCTCTAGCGGGGGTCCCTACAATGAGCAGTTCTTC. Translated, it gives CASSSGGPYNEQFF.

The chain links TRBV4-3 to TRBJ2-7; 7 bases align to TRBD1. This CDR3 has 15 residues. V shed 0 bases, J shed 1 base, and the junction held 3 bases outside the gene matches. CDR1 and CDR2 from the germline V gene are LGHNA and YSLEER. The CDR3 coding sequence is TGCGCCAGCAGCCAAGATGTGGGACAGTCCTACGAGCAGTACTTC. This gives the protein CASSQDVGQSYEQYF.

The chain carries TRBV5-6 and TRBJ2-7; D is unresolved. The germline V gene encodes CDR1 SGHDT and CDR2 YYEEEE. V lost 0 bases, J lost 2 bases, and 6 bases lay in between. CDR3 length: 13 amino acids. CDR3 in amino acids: CASSLGYTYEQYF. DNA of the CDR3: TGTGCCAGCAGCTTGGGATACACCTACGAGCAGTACTTC.

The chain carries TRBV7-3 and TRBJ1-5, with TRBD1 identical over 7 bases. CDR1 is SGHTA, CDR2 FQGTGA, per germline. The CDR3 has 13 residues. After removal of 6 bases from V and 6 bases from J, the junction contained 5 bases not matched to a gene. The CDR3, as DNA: TGTGCCAGCAGTGAGGGGGCTGGTCAGCCCCAGCATTTT. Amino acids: CASSEGAGQPQHF.

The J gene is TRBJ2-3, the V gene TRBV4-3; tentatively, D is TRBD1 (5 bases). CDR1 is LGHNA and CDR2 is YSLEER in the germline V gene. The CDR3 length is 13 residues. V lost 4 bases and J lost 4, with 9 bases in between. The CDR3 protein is CASSPSTADTQYF. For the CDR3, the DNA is TGCGCCAGCAGCCCCTCGACAGCAGATACGCAGTATTTT.

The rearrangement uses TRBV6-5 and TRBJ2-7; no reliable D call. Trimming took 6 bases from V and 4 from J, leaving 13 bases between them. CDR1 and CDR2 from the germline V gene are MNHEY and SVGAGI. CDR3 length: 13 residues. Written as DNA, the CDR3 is TGTGCCAGCAGCCCCTCACTCGAATACGAGCAGTACTTC. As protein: CASSPSLEYEQYF.

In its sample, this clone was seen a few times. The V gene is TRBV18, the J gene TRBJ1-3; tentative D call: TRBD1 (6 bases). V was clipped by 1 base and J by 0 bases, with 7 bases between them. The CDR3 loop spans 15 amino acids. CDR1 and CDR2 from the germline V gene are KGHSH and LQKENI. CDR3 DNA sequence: TGTGCCAGCTCACCACGGGACATCTCTGGAAACACCATATATTTT. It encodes CASSPRDISGNTIYF.

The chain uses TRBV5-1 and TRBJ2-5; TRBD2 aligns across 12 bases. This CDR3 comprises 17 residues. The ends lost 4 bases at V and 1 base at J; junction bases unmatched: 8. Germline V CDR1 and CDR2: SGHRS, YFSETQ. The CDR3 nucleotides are TGCGCCAGCAGCCCTTGGACTAGCGGGGCTGGCCAAGAGACCCAGTACTTC. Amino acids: CASSPWTSGAGQETQYF.

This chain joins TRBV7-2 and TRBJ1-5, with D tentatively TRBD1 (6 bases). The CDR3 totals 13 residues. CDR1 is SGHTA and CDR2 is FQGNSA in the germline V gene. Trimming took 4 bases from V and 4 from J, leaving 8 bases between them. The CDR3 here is CASSSRGNQPQHF. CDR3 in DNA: TGTGCCAGCAGCTCTAGGGGGAATCAGCCCCAGCATTTT.

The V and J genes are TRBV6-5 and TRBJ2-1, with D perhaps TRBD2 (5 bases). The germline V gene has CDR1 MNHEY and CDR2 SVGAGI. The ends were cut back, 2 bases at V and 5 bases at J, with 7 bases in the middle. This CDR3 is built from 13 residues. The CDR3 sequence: CASSYQRNNEQFF. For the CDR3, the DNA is TGTGCCAGCAGTTACCAGCGGAACAATGAGCAGTTCTTC.

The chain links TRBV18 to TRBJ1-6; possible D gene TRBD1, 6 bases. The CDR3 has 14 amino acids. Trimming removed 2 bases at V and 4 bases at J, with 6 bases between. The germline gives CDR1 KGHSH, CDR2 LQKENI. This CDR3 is CASSPGQYNSPLHF. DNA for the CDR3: TGTGCCAGCTCACCAGGACAGTATAATTCACCCCTCCACTTT.

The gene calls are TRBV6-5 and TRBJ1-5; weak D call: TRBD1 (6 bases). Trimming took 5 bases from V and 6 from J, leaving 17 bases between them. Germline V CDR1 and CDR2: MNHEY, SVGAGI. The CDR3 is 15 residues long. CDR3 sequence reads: CASSGGGGLSQPQHF. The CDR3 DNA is TGTGCCAGCAGTGGAGGGGGGGGCTTGAGTCAGCCCCAGCATTTT.